This T cell receptor (beta chain) was identified during a study of blood T cells in healthy people across ages. Many counts were recorded for this clonotype. Its specificity is unknown. Whole-study results and caveats: Per million T cells, TCR beta diversity dropped about linearly as age rose.

Primers used in a second PCR of roughly 6 to 11 cycles were a sample-barcoded 5' primer and a J-beta primer mix. TCRdb re-called the 5' RACE reads through MiXCR, storing one row per CDR3 protein. The sample holds hundreds of thousands of distinct CDR3 sequences, around 32% seen once. V lost 3 bases to trimming and J lost 0 bases, with 20 bases between them. This CDR3 is 18 amino acids long. CDR1 ENHRY and CDR2 SYGVKD come from the germline V gene. This TCR came from a woman of 80 years or more in good health. J is TRBJ1-2 and V is TRBV10-3; the D gene is possibly TRBD1 (5 bases). Sequenced material: blood. The CDR3 region is CAISDPTKTGRANYGYTF. The CDR3 bases are TGTGCCATCAGTGACCCAACCAAAACCGGCAGGGCTAACTATGGCTACACCTTC.